The TCR beta chain under discussion was sequenced for a study of T cell responses to AZD1222 COVID-19 vaccine. Broader study findings: Breadth and depth of Spike-specific TCRs rose after two AZD1222 doses.

Generated by immunoSEQ multiplex PCR, the TCRdb table keeps only in-frame clones and is missing some. The data hold approximately 120,000 clones, with 88% observed a single time. As to this clone: Its antigen is not identified.

This CDR3 is 14 amino acids long. Trimming cost V 4 bases and J 4 bases, with 14 bases left between them. Germline CDR1 is SGHDT and CDR2 is YYEEEE. V and J are TRBV5-6 and TRBJ1-2, with D maybe TRBD1 (5 bases). The receptor comes from an adult in good health. Sequencing used peripheral blood, obtained on day 0 of AZD1222 vaccination. The CDR3 loop is CASSAQQGAYGYTF. The DNA for the CDR3 is TGTGCCAGCAGCGCACAGCAGGGAGCCTATGGCTACACCTTC.